Below are 2 T cell receptor beta chains sequenced from a single sample in a study of beta chain features in type 1 diabetes. All of the isolated RNA was reverse transcribed, so expressed TCRB transcripts were sequenced. Using immunoSEQ multiplex PCR, the repertoire was profiled, and TCRdb retains in-frame clones only, with some absent. The table lists under 450,000 clones, approximately 13% of them singletons, with roughly 0.04% in the top ten. Sequencing was done on a sample of naive CD4+ T cells from blood. These receptor sequences come from a man between 25 and 39 years old in good health.

The rearrangement links TRBV13 to TRBJ1-1; D uncertain. The CDR3 covers 14 residues. Germline CDR1 PRHDT, CDR2 FYEKMQ (reference sequence). V was shortened by 3 bases and J by 0 bases, with 8 bases between the two germline ends. The DNA for the CDR3 is TGTGCCAGCAGCTTGGTCCACATGAACACTGAAGCTTTCTTT. Its protein product is CASSLVHMNTEAFF.

This clone was counted between two and nine times. The V and J genes are TRBV13 and TRBJ2-5; tentative D call: TRBD1 (5 bases). CDR1 and CDR2 from the germline V gene are PRHDT and FYEKMQ (reference sequence). The CDR3 loop spans 18 amino acids. V was trimmed by 1 base and J by 4 bases, leaving 22 bases between them. The CDR3 coding sequence is TGTGCCAGCAGCTTAGTAGGAGCCTGGGGCAGCCCACGAGAGACCCAGTACTTC. Its protein product is CASSLVGAWGSPRETQYF.